A single sample is the source of the 7 T cell receptor beta chains below, sequenced in a study of OX40 agonist ivuxolimab in advanced cancers. Here immunoSEQ multiplex PCR was the method, and the copy in TCRdb shows in-frame clones only, minus some. The repertoire holds about 98,000 clones, with 85% to 95% as singletons. Here the sequenced sample was CD4+ or CD8+ T cells sorted from blood, taken in a trial of the OX40 agonist ivuxolimab. These receptors all come from an adult with an advanced solid tumor such as melanoma, head and neck, liver or kidney cancer.

The chain combines TRBV6-5 with TRBJ1-1; weak D call: TRBD1 (5 bases). V gave up 7 bases and J gave up 4 bases, with 16 bases separating them. The CDR3 length is 14 residues. CDR1 is MNHEY and CDR2 is SVGAGI in the germline V gene. The CDR3 sequence is CASMSLQGATEAFF. Here the CDR3 DNA reads TGTGCCAGCATGAGTCTCCAGGGAGCCACTGAAGCTTTCTTT.

The genes are TRBV7-3 and TRBJ2-1; TRBD2 agrees at 10 bases. Germline V lookup: CDR1 SGHTA, CDR2 FQGTGA. V shed 0 bases and J 4 bases; nucleotides not matched to a gene: 6. This CDR3 has 17 residues. The CDR3: CASSLTHLAGEYNEQFF. CDR3 nucleotide sequence: TGTGCCAGCAGCTTAACCCACCTAGCGGGAGAATACAATGAGCAGTTCTTC. The variable domain in full, with the rest retrieved from reference TRBV7-3 and TRBJ2-1, is GAGVSQTPSNKVTEKGKYVELRCDPISGHTALYWYRQSLGQGPEFLIYFQGTGAADDSGLPNDRFFAVRPEGSVSTLKIQRTERGDSAVYLCASSLTHLAGEYNEQFFGPGTRLTVL.

The chain employs TRBV28 and TRBJ1-5, with a tentative D call TRBD1 (6 bases). Trimming took off 6 bases at V and 4 bases at J, with 16 bases between the two ends. CDR1 and CDR2 (germline): MDHEN, SYDVKM. The length of the CDR3 is 15 residues. The CDR3 region is CASRGWGLGNQPQHF. DNA of the CDR3: TGTGCCAGCAGGGGTTGGGGGCTAGGAAATCAGCCCCAGCATTTT.

This clone showed up just once. The chain has TRBV6-5 and TRBJ1-2, with 11 bases identical to TRBD1. The length of the CDR3 is 15 residues. The germline CDR1 and CDR2 sequences are MNHEY and SVGAGI. J gave up 1 base and V 6 bases, and 4 bases lay outside the gene matches. The CDR3: CASSPGTGGNYGYTF. The CDR3 DNA reads TGTGCCAGCAGCCCGGGGACAGGGGGTAACTATGGCTACACCTTC.

The genes are TRBV5-5 and TRBJ1-3; D gene unclear. Trimming removed 4 bases at V and 8 bases at J, with 16 bases between. This CDR3 is built from 14 residues. The germline V gene encodes CDR1 SGHKS and CDR2 YYEKEE (reference sequence). The CDR3 loop reads CASSLGRPSYTIYF. CDR3 nucleotides: TGTGCCAGCAGCCTGGGTCGCCCGTCCTACACCATATATTTT.

V gene TRBV29-1 combines with J gene TRBJ1-5, with a possible D match to TRBD1 (6 bases). CDR3 length: 16 residues. Germline lookup yields CDR1 SQVTM and CDR2 ANQGSEA. Trimming took 0 bases from V and 4 from J, leaving 16 bases between them. The CDR3 DNA follows: TGCAGCGTTGAAGATCAGCCAGGGGAAAATAATCAGCCCCAGCATTTT. Amino acid sequence: CSVEDQPGENNQPQHF.

The CDR3 DNA reads TGTGCCAGCAGAGAAGGGGGGTACACTGAAGCTTTCTTT. Encoded protein: CASREGGYTEAFF. The rearrangement links TRBV6-5 to TRBJ1-1; tentative D call: TRBD1 (6 bases). V was pared by 6 bases and J by 3 bases, with 11 bases between. The CDR3 sequence is 13 residues long. The germline gives CDR1 MNHEY, CDR2 SVGAGI.